This T cell receptor (beta chain) was recorded in a study of blood T cell repertoires in COVID-19. Study overall: Samples taken during acute and convalescent COVID-19 were collected in the United States, Italy and Spain. In each case, the material was cDNA or gDNA derived from T cells, B-cell-depleted T cells, or PBMCs.

Study processing details: Researchers report that nucleated cell counts were estimated from reference gene primer amplification. The protocol was immunoSEQ multiplex PCR, while the TCRdb copy is restricted to in-frame clones and leaves out a portion. V, J and clone size derive from that table, while D and trimming were established from the DNA sequence. The sample includes over 400,000 clones, approximately 83% seen only once; the top ten take roughly 3.2%. Looked up from germline, CDR1 is LNHDA and CDR2 is SQIVND (reference sequence). The CDR3 covers 17 residues. J lost 7 bases, V lost 7 bases, and 17 bases had no gene match.

This TCR was recovered from a human donor in a cohort sampled during active COVID-19. The material sequenced was peripheral blood. V and J are TRBV19 and TRBJ2-2; 8 bases line up with TRBD2. The CDR3 sequence: CASTYSGIPNLGGELFF. CDR3 bases: TGTGCCAGTACCTATAGCGGGATCCCAAATCTCGGCGGGGAGCTGTTTTTT.